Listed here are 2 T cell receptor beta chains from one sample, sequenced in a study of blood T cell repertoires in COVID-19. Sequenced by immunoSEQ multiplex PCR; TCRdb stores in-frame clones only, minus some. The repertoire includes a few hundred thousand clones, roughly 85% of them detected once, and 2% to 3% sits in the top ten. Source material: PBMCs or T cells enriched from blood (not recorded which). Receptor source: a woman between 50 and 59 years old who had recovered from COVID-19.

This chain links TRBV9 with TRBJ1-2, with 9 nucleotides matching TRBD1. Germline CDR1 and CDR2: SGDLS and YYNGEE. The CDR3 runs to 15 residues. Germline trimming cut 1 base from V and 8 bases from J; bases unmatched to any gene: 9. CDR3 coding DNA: TGTGCCAGCAGCGTATCGACAGGGGGGTATCAGGGCTACACCTTC. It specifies CASSVSTGGYQGYTF.

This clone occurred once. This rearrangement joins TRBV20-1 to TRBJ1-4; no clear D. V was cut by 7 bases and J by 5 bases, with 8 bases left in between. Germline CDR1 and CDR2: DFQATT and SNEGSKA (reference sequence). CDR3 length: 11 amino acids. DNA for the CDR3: TGCAGTGTGAGGGAAAATGAAAAACTGTTTTTT. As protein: CSVRENEKLFF.